Sequencing of this T cell receptor (beta chain) was carried out in a study of blood T cell repertoires in COVID-19. Study-level information: T cells, B-cell-depleted T cells, or PBMCs supplied cDNA or gDNA.

Per the original methods: For nucleated cells, counts were estimated from reference gene primer amplification. Here immunoSEQ multiplex PCR was the method, and the copy in TCRdb shows in-frame clones only, minus some. V and J calls plus clone size are reproduced from that table; the DNA served to infer D and trimming. The sample shows 140,000 or so clones, about nine tenths of them seen only once. The sequenced sample was peripheral blood. This clonotype was sampled from a woman between 45 and 65 years old with acute or convalescent COVID-19.

In DNA, the CDR3 is TGTGCCAGCAGTTACGGGGACAGGATCAATGAGCAGTTCTTC. Protein: CASSYGDRINEQFF. The chain recombines TRBV6-5 with TRBJ2-1, with 8 bases lining up with TRBD1. This CDR3 has 14 residues. Germline CDR1 is MNHEY and CDR2 is SVGAGI. The V gene end was trimmed by 2 bases and the J gene end by 6 bases; junction bases not matched to a gene: 3.